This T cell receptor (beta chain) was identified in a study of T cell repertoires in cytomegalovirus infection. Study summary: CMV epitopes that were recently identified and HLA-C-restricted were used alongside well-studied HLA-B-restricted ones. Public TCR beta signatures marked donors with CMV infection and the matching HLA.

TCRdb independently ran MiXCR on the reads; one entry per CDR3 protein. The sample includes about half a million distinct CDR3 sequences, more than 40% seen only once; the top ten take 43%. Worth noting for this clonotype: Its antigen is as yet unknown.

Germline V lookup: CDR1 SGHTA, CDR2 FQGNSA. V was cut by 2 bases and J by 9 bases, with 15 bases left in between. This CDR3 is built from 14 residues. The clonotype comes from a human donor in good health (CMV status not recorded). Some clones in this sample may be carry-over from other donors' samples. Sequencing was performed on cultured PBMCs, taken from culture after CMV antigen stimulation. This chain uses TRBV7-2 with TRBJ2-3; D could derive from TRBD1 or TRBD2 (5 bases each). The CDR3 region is CASSLIGSRDTQYF. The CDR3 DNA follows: TGTGCCAGCAGCTTAATTGGGTCGAGGGACACGCAGTATTTT.